The 11 T cell receptor beta chains listed next were all sequenced from one sample in a study of blood T cell repertoires in COVID-19. Clones were read by immunoSEQ multiplex PCR, and TCRdb kept only the in-frame ones, dropping some. The table lists 57,000 or so clones, less than 85% of them singletons, with roughly 15% in the top ten. Specimen: peripheral blood. The receptor source for this set is a man between 65 and 79 years old with active COVID-19.

The rearrangement uses TRBV6-2 or TRBV6-3 and TRBJ2-6, with D possibly TRBD2 on 5 matching bases. The V and J ends lost 5 bases and 1 base respectively, with 6 bases between them. Germline V CDR1 and CDR2: MNHEY, SVGEGT. This CDR3 spans 14 amino acids. The CDR3 loop reads CASSRTSGANVLTF. CDR3 DNA: TGTGCCAGCAGTCGGACTTCTGGGGCCAACGTCCTGACTTTC.

The chain recombines TRBV15 with TRBJ2-6; the D gene is possibly TRBD1 (6 bases). The CDR3 is 16 residues long. Looked up from germline, CDR1 is LNHNV and CDR2 is YYDKDF (reference sequence). The ends were cut back, 6 bases at V and 1 base at J, with 13 bases in the middle. DNA for the CDR3: TGTGCCACCAGTTATGCTACAGGGTCTGGGGCCAACGTCCTGACTTTC. Amino acids: CATSYATGSGANVLTF. Drawing the rest from reference TRBV15 and TRBJ2-6, the complete variable domain is DAMVIQNPRYQVTQFGKPVTLSCSQTLNHNVMYWYQQKSSQAPKLLFHYYDKDFNNEADTPDNFQSRRPNTSFCFLDIRSPGLGDTAMYLCATSYATGSGANVLTFGAGSRLTVL.

This clone was counted once. The genes are TRBV7-2 and TRBJ1-6; D uncertain. This CDR3 has 12 amino acids. Between the trimmed V and J ends, which lost 4 bases and 7 bases, there was a span of 5 bases. CDR1 and CDR2 from the germline V gene are SGHTA and FQGNSA. CDR3 nucleotides: TGTGCCAGCAGCTCGGGGAATTCACCCCTCCACTTT. Its protein is CASSSGNSPLHF.

The chain links TRBV5-1 to TRBJ1-1, with a tentative D call TRBD1 (6 bases). This CDR3 spans 16 amino acids. Per germline, CDR1 SGHRS and CDR2 YFSETQ. Trimming cost V 0 bases and J 6 bases, with 18 bases left between them. CDR3 bases: TGCGCCAGCAGCTTGGCGGGGGGCGGAACAGGATCTGAAGCTTTCTTT. Amino acids: CASSLAGGGTGSEAFF.

The table lists this clone with a few counts. The chain recombines TRBV19 with TRBJ2-3; maybe TRBD1 (6 bases). Germline V gene lookup returns CDR1 LNHDA and CDR2 SQIVND (reference sequence). Trimming shortened V by 4 bases and J by 6 bases, and 14 bases separated the two germline ends. The CDR3 totals 14 residues. For the CDR3, the DNA is TGTGCCAGTAGTAGTACAGCCCAGGGGGATACGCAGTATTTT. Its protein is CASSSTAQGDTQYF.

V usage is TRBV18 and J usage is TRBJ2-7; TRBD2 matches 9 bases. The CDR3 has 18 residues. Germline V gives CDR1 KGHSH, CDR2 LQKENI. Trimming cost V 3 bases and J 5 bases; bases outside gene matches: 17. The CDR3, as DNA: TGTGCCAGCTCACCCTTCGCCGCGGGAGGGTATATGTCCCACGAGCAGTACTTC. It translates to CASSPFAAGGYMSHEQYF.

The chain uses TRBV5-4 and TRBJ2-7; 8 nucleotides agree with TRBD2. The V segment lost 4 bases and the J segment 5 bases; nucleotides outside the gene matches: 8. The CDR3 spans 14 residues. The V gene's germline CDR1 is SGHNT and CDR2 YYREEE (reference sequence). The CDR3 spells CASSRGGAVNEQYF. In DNA, the CDR3 is TGTGCCAGCAGCCGGGGGGGGGCAGTAAACGAGCAGTACTTC. Looking up the rest from reference TRBV5-4 and TRBJ2-7 gives the full variable domain: ETGVTQSPTHLIKTRGQQVTLRCSSQSGHNTVSWYQQALGQGPQFIFQYYREEENGRGNFPPRFSGLQFPNYSSELNVNALELDDSALYLCASSRGGAVNEQYFGPGTRLTVT.

The chain carries TRBV28 and TRBJ2-5, with 7 bases identical to TRBD1. The CDR3 consists of 15 residues. Germline V lookup: CDR1 MDHEN, CDR2 SYDVKM. The junction had 11 bases not matched to a gene; V was cut back by 5 bases and J by 5 bases. CDR3 loop: CASSPRQGGRETQYF. The CDR3, as DNA: TGTGCCAGCAGTCCTCGACAGGGCGGACGGGAGACCCAGTACTTC.

The rearrangement links TRBV7-2 to TRBJ2-7; TRBD1 is a possible D gene (6 bases). The ends were cut back, 5 bases at V and 4 bases at J, with 6 bases in the middle. CDR1 SGHTA and CDR2 FQGNSA come from the germline V gene. The CDR3 is made up of 11 amino acids. The CDR3 DNA reads as TGTGCCAGCAGCAGGGGGTACGAGCAGTACTTC. This sequence encodes CASSRGYEQYF. The full variable domain, with the rest looked up from reference TRBV7-2 and TRBJ2-7, is GAGVSQSPSNKVTEKGKDVELRCDPISGHTALYWYRQSLGQGLEFLIYFQGNSAPDKSGLPSDRFSAERTGGSVSTLTIQRTQQEDSAVYLCASSRGYEQYFGPGTRLTVT.

The chain employs TRBV4-3 and TRBJ1-1; D gene unclear. The V end lost 5 bases, the J end lost 4 bases, and 20 bases lay between the germline ends. CDR3 size: 16 residues. Germline V lookup: CDR1 LGHNA, CDR2 YSLEER. CDR3 DNA sequence: TGCGCCAGCAGCTCCGGGGTTGGGCGGTTAGGCACTGAAGCTTTCTTT. This encodes CASSSGVGRLGTEAFF.

The CDR3 is CASNNRGYQETQYF. The CDR3 DNA reads TGTGCCAGCAACAACCGGGGTTACCAAGAGACCCAGTACTTC. V is TRBV3-1 (or the pseudogene TRBV3-2) and J is TRBJ2-5; possibly TRBD2 for D (5 bases). Per germline, CDR1 LGHDT and CDR2 YNNKEL (reference sequence). CDR3 size: 14 residues. Between the trimmed V and J ends, which lost 7 bases and 0 bases, there was a span of 12 bases.